A single sample gave rise to the 13 T cell receptor beta chains below, sequenced in a study of identical twins. From the 5' RACE reads, TCRdb called clonotypes with MiXCR, one entry per CDR3 protein. The sample contains roughly 250,000 distinct CDR3 sequences, roughly 13% of which appear only once. The sequenced material came from memory (CD45RO+) T cells sorted from blood. The receptors stem from a woman between 18 and 29 years old in good health.

This clonotype appeared a few times. The chain uses TRBV5-1 and TRBJ1-5; D is undetermined. The CDR3 runs to 13 residues. CDR1 is SGHRS and CDR2 is YFSETQ in the germline V gene. V lost 3 bases and J lost 6, with 10 bases in between. CDR3 coding DNA: TGCGCCAGCAGCTCCCAGTCGGGTCAGCCCCAGCATTTT. The encoded protein is CASSSQSGQPQHF. The complete variable domain, with remaining parts taken from reference TRBV5-1 and TRBJ1-5, reads KAGVTQTPRYLIKTRGQQVTLSCSPISGHRSVSWYQQTPGQGLQFLFEYFSETQRNKGNFPGRFSGRQFSNSRSEMNVSTLELGDSALYLCASSSQSGQPQHFGDGTRLSIL.

V is TRBV7-2 and J is TRBJ2-3, with 11 positions matching TRBD1. The CDR3 sequence is 17 residues long. Trimming took 4 bases from V and 6 from J; bases not matched to a gene: 12. Germline V CDR1 and CDR2: SGHTA, FQGNSA. The CDR3 DNA reads as TGTGCCAGCAGCTCGGACAGGGGGCTGAGGTTAAAGGATACGCAGTATTTT. As protein: CASSSDRGLRLKDTQYF.

This clonotype has only a few counts. This rearrangement joins TRBV5-6 to TRBJ2-5, with 8 positions matching TRBD2. The CDR3 contains 14 residues. From germline, CDR1 is SGHDT and CDR2 YYEEEE. V was pared by 4 bases and J by 5 bases, with 7 bases of the junction left unmatched. CDR3 coding DNA: TGTGCCAGCAGCGCGGGACTAGTGTTGGAGACCCAGTACTTC. Its protein is CASSAGLVLETQYF.

The chain combines TRBV7-6 with TRBJ2-1; D possibly corresponds to TRBD2 (5 bases). The CDR3 is made up of 12 amino acids. The V gene lost 5 bases and the J gene lost 9 bases, with 11 bases spanning the gap. Germline V gives CDR1 SGHVS, CDR2 FNYEAQ. CDR3 in amino acids: CASSTERFEQFF. DNA for the CDR3: TGTGCCAGCAGCACCGAGCGGTTTGAGCAGTTCTTC.

The sample holds a few counts of this clonotype. The CDR3: CASSQPTGAGANTQYF. Written as DNA, the CDR3 is TGCGCCAGCAGCCAACCGACAGGGGCCGGGGCCAATACGCAGTATTTT. The V call is TRBV4-3, the J call TRBJ2-3, with 8 bases that match TRBD1. Trimming at V came to 2 bases and at J to 7 bases, leaving 11 bases not matched to a gene. Germline loops: CDR1 LGHNA, CDR2 YSLEER. The CDR3 has 16 residues.

V gene TRBV10-3 combines with J gene TRBJ2-1; D gene ambiguous. This CDR3 is 13 amino acids long. Trimming took off 1 base at V and 7 bases at J, with 8 bases between the two ends. Per the germline V gene, CDR1 is ENHRY and CDR2 is SYGVKD. This CDR3 is CAISEYGPNEQFF. The CDR3 DNA reads as TGTGCCATCAGTGAGTACGGACCAAATGAGCAGTTCTTC.

This clonotype appeared a few times. V and J are TRBV20-1 and TRBJ2-5; possible D gene TRBD2, 5 bases. Germline values: CDR1 DFQATT, CDR2 SNEGSKA (reference sequence). Trimming shortened V by 3 bases and J by 4 bases, and 6 bases separated the two germline ends. The CDR3 spans 11 residues. The CDR3 loop is CSASGVETQYF. CDR3 coding DNA: TGCAGTGCTAGCGGGGTAGAGACCCAGTACTTC.

This clonotype appeared many times. The J gene is TRBJ2-1, the V gene TRBV20-1; TRBD2 might be the D (5 bases). In germline, CDR1 is DFQATT, CDR2 SNEGSKA (reference sequence). The CDR3 is 14 amino acids. V lost 0 bases and J lost 4, with 10 bases in between. Written as DNA, the CDR3 is TGCAGTGCTAGAGATCAACGGGAATACAATGAGCAGTTCTTC. Translated: CSARDQREYNEQFF.

A few counts support this clonotype. The V call is TRBV6-4, the J call TRBJ1-1, with 9 positions matching TRBD1. CDR1 is MRHNA, CDR2 SNTAGT, per germline. V shed 2 bases, J shed 11 bases, and the junction held 6 bases outside the gene matches. This CDR3 comprises 13 residues. The CDR3 DNA sequence: TGTGCCAGCAGTGACGGGACAGGGCGGGATGCTTTCTTT. Residues: CASSDGTGRDAFF.

This clonotype was counted ten times or more. V gene TRBV5-1 combines with J gene TRBJ2-7, with D possibly matching TRBD2 (6 bases). The germline CDR1 and CDR2 sequences are SGHRS and YFSETQ. There are 16 residues in the CDR3. Between the trimmed V and J ends, which lost 3 bases and 0 bases, there was a span of 16 bases. The DNA of the CDR3 is TGCGCCAGCAGCTGGGGACTGTCAATTAGCTCCTACGAGCAGTACTTC. Translating it yields CASSWGLSISSYEQYF.

The V call is TRBV11-3, the J call TRBJ2-3; possibly TRBD1 or TRBD2 for D (5 bases each). Germline lookup yields CDR1 SGHNT and CDR2 YENEEA. Deletions cut 4 bases from V and 5 bases from J, with 19 bases between. The CDR3 totals 16 residues. The CDR3 bases are TGTGCCAGCAGCTCAGGGACCCGAGGGATTGGAGATACGCAGTATTTT. Translating it yields CASSSGTRGIGDTQYF.

The J gene is TRBJ1-1, the V gene TRBV20-1, with D hard to call. The germline CDR1 and CDR2 sequences are DFQATT and SNEGSKA (reference sequence). V was cut by 6 bases and J by 2 bases, with 13 bases left in between. This CDR3 has 13 amino acids. CDR3 region: CSASTAFNTEAFF. DNA of the CDR3: TGCAGTGCCTCGACGGCGTTCAACACTGAAGCTTTCTTT.

The table lists this clonotype with many counts. The chain recombines TRBV4-3 with TRBJ1-3; the D gene is possibly TRBD1 (5 bases). Germline V gives CDR1 LGHNA, CDR2 YSLEER. The CDR3 consists of 17 residues. Between the trimmed V and J ends, which lost 1 base and 0 bases, there was a span of 13 bases. The CDR3 bases are TGCGCCAGCAGCCAAGCGTCAGGGAGTTTCTCTGGAAACACCATATATTTT. Its translation is CASSQASGSFSGNTIYF.